Listed below are T cell receptor beta chains from one sample, sequenced in a study of OX40 agonist ivuxolimab in advanced cancers. Sequencing used immunoSEQ multiplex PCR; TCRdb keeps in-frame clones, though not all of them. Of some 45,000 clones listed, 89% are singletons. This specimen was CD4+ or CD8+ T cells sorted from blood, taken in a trial of the OX40 agonist ivuxolimab. The receptor source for this set is an adult with an advanced solid tumor such as melanoma, head and neck, liver or kidney cancer. Each CDR3 is given with its conserved first and last residue. A D gene is named only where the DNA matches it firmly. Clone size is given for some rows only: seen once, a few or many times, or a class if the clone is expanded.

V: TRBV19
size: .
D: .
J: TRBJ2-7
CDR3: CASGQPKSYEQYF
DNA: TGTGCCAGTGGACAGCCCAAATCCTACGAGCAGTACTTC

V: TRBV7-6
size: once
D: TRBD2
J: TRBJ2-6
CDR3: CASSLELAGEGSGANVLTF
DNA: TGTGCCAGCAGCTTAGAACTAGCGGGAGAAGGCTCTGGGGCCAACGTCCTGACTTTC

V: TRBV4-1
size: once
D: .
J: TRBJ1-2
CDR3: CASSQERVVNYGYTF
DNA: TGCGCCAGCAGCCAAGAGAGGGTAGTTAACTATGGCTACACCTTC

V: TRBV11-2
size: once
D: .
J: TRBJ2-2
CDR3: CASSLGPLKNTGELFF
DNA: TGTGCCAGCAGCCTGGGACCCCTCAAGAACACCGGGGAGCTGTTTTTT

V: TRBV27
size: once
D: TRBD2
J: TRBJ2-1
CDR3: CATGGADNEQFF
DNA: TGTGCCACCGGGGGGGCCGACAATGAGCAGTTCTTC

V: TRBV4-1
size: .
D: TRBD2
J: TRBJ2-1
CDR3: CASSLRQRGGPPEQFF
DNA: TGCGCCAGCAGCCTAAGACAGCGGGGGGGCCCACCTGAGCAGTTCTTC

V: TRBV15
size: once
D: TRBD1
J: TRBJ2-3
CDR3: CATSIGQGQGDTQYF
DNA: TGTGCCACCAGCATCGGACAGGGGCAGGGAGATACGCAGTATTTT

V: TRBV9
size: .
D: TRBD2
J: TRBJ2-5
CDR3: CASSVGLDETQYF
DNA: TGTGCCAGCAGCGTGGGACTAGACGAGACCCAGTACTTC

V: TRBV10-3
size: .
D: .
J: TRBJ1-1
CDR3: CASKGVNTEAFF
DNA: TGTGCCTCCAAAGGTGTGAACACTGAAGCTTTCTTT

V: TRBV4-1
size: .
D: .
J: TRBJ1-1
CDR3: CASSPLGGTGGLEAFF
DNA: TGCGCCAGCAGCCCTCTAGGCGGGACGGGAGGCCTCGAAGCTTTCTTT

V: TRBV2
size: .
D: .
J: TRBJ1-2
CDR3: CASRWGGGYTF
DNA: TGTGCCAGCAGGTGGGGAGGGGGCTACACCTTC

V: TRBV27
size: .
D: .
J: TRBJ1-5
CDR3: CASSEVTSNQPQHF
DNA: TGTGCCAGCAGCGAGGTCACGAGCAATCAGCCCCAGCATTTT

V: TRBV5-6
size: once
D: .
J: TRBJ1-2
CDR3: CASSLLDTLLYGYTF
DNA: TGTGCCAGCAGCTTGCTGGACACCCTCCTCTATGGCTACACCTTC

V: TRBV18
size: .
D: .
J: TRBJ2-7
CDR3: CASSPTYPGVHEQYF
DNA: TGTGCCAGCTCACCTACCTACCCCGGGGTACACGAGCAGTACTTC

V: TRBV4-2
size: .
D: TRBD2
J: TRBJ2-5
CDR3: CASSHWLSTSGGQETQYF
DNA: TGTGCCAGCAGCCATTGGCTCTCGACTAGCGGGGGACAAGAGACCCAGTACTTC

V: TRBV27
size: .
D: .
J: TRBJ1-2
CDR3: CASSLSRDLDGYTF
DNA: TGTGCCAGCAGTTTGTCGAGGGATCTGGATGGCTACACCTTC

V: TRBV5-1
size: .
D: TRBD1
J: TRBJ2-7
CDR3: CASRPPGQGYEQYF
DNA: TGCGCCAGCAGGCCTCCGGGACAGGGCTACGAGCAGTACTTC

V: TRBV19
size: .
D: TRBD1
J: TRBJ2-2
CDR3: CATSKDRADGELFF
DNA: TGTGCCACCAGTAAGGACAGGGCGGACGGGGAGCTGTTTTTT

V: TRBV7-2
size: .
D: .
J: TRBJ1-5
CDR3: CASSLDPGGDQPQHF
DNA: TGTGCCAGCAGCTTAGATCCGGGGGGCGATCAGCCCCAGCATTTT

V: TRBV27
size: .
D: TRBD2
J: TRBJ2-1
CDR3: CASSFSGLANEQFF
DNA: TGTGCCAGCAGTTTCTCGGGACTAGCAAATGAGCAGTTCTTC

V: TRBV4-1
size: .
D: .
J: TRBJ2-1
CDR3: CASSTRISGNEQFF
DNA: TGCGCCAGCAGCACTCGGATCTCCGGCAATGAGCAGTTCTTC

V: TRBV19
size: .
D: .
J: TRBJ1-5
CDR3: CASSRRDHQPQHF
DNA: TGTGCCAGTAGTCGAAGAGACCATCAGCCCCAGCATTTT

V: TRBV2
size: .
D: .
J: TRBJ1-5
CDR3: CASLISYGNQPQHF
DNA: TGTGCCAGCCTCATAAGTTACGGCAATCAGCCCCAGCATTTT

V: TRBV4-1
size: .
D: .
J: TRBJ1-1
CDR3: CASSQAEGDTEAFF
DNA: TGCGCCAGCAGCCAAGCGGAGGGGGACACTGAAGCTTTCTTT

V: TRBV9
size: .
D: .
J: TRBJ2-2
CDR3: CASSVGGTGELFF
DNA: TGTGCCAGCAGCGTAGGTGGCACCGGGGAGCTGTTTTTT

V: TRBV7-9
size: .
D: TRBD1
J: TRBJ2-5
CDR3: CASSLADREQETQYF
DNA: TGTGCCAGCAGCTTAGCGGACAGGGAACAAGAGACCCAGTACTTC

V: TRBV2
size: .
D: .
J: TRBJ2-7
CDR3: CASTGASYEQYF
DNA: TGTGCCAGCACCGGGGCCTCCTACGAGCAGTACTTC